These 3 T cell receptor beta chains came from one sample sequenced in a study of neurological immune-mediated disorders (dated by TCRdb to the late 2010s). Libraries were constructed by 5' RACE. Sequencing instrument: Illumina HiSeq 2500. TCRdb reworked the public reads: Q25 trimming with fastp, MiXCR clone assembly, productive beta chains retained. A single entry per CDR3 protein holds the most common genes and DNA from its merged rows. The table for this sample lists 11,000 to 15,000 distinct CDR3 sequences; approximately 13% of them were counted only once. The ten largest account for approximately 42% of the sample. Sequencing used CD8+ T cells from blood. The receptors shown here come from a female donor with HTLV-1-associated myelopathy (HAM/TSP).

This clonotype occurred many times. Here the CDR3 reads CASSREDSQNTGELFF. CDR3 coding DNA: TGTGCCAGCAGCCGGGAGGACAGCCAAAACACCGGGGAGCTGTTTTTT. V usage is TRBV3-1 and J usage is TRBJ2-2, with D perhaps assigned TRBD1 or TRBD2 (6 bases each). The V and J ends lost 4 bases and 2 bases respectively, with 14 bases between them. The V gene's germline CDR1 is LGHDT and CDR2 YNNKEL (reference sequence). The CDR3 is made up of 16 amino acids.

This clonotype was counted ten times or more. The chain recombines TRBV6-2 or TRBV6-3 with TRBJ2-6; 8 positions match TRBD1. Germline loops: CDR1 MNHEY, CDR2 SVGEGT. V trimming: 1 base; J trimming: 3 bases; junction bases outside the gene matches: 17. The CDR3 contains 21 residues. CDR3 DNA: TGTGCCAGCAGTTACTGGGACCCGGACAGGGTAAATCTATATGGGGCCAACGTCCTGACTTTC. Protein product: CASSYWDPDRVNLYGANVLTF.

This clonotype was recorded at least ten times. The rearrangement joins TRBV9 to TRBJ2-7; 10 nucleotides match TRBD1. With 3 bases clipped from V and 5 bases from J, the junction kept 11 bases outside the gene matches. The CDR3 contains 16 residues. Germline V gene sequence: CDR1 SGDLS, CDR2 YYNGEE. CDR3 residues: CASSDNGGTGEDEQYF. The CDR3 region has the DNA TGTGCCAGCAGCGACAATGGAGGGACAGGGGAAGACGAGCAGTACTTC.